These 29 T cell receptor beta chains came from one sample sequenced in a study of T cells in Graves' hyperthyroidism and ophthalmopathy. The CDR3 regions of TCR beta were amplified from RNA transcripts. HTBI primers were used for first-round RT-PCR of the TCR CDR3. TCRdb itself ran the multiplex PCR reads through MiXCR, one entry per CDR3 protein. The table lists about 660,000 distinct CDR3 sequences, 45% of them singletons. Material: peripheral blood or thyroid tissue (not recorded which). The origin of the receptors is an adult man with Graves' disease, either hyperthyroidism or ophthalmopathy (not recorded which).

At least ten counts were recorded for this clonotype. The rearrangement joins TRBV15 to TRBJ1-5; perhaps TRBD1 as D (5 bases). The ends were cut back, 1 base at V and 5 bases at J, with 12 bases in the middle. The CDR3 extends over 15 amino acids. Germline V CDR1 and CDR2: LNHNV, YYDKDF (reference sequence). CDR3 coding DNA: TGTGCCACCAGCAGAGTTTCTGGGGGGGATCAGCCCCAGCATTTT. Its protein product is CATSRVSGGDQPQHF.

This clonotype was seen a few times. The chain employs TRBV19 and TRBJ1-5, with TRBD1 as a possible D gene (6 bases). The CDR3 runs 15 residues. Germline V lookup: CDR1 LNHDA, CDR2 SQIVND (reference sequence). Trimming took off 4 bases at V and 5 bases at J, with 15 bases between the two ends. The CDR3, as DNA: TGTGCCAGTAGTAGACAAACAGGGTCGGATCAGCCCCAGCATTTT. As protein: CASSRQTGSDQPQHF.

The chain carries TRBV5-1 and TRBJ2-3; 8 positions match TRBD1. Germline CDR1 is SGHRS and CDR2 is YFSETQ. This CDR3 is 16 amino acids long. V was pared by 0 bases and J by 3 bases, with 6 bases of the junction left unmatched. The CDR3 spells CASSLETGAGTDTQYF. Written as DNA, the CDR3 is TGCGCCAGCAGCTTGGAGACAGGGGCGGGTACAGATACGCAGTATTTT. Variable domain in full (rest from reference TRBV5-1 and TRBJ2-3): KAGVTQTPRYLIKTRGQQVTLSCSPISGHRSVSWYQQTPGQGLQFLFEYFSETQRNKGNFPGRFSGRQFSNSRSEMNVSTLELGDSALYLCASSLETGAGTDTQYFGPGTRLTVL.

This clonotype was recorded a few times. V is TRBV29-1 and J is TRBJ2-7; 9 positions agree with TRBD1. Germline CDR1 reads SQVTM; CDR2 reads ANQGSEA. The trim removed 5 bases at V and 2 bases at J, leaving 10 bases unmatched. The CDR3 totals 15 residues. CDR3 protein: CSVSTPGQGTYEQYF. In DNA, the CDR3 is TGCAGCGTTTCGACCCCGGGACAGGGTACCTACGAGCAGTACTTC.

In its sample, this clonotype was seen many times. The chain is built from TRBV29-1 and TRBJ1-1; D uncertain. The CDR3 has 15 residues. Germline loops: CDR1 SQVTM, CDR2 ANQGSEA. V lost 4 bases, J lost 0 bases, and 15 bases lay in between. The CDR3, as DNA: TGCAGCGTTGTTAGTCTGACACGTCTGAACACTGAAGCTTTCTTT. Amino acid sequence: CSVVSLTRLNTEAFF.

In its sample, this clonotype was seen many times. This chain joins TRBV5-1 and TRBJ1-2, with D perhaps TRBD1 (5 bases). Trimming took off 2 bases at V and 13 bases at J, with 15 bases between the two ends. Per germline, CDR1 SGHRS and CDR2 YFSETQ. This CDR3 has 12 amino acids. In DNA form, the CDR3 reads TGCGCCAGCAGCTTAAGTTTGACAGACTGCACCTTC. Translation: CASSLSLTDCTF.

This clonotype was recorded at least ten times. CDR3 loop: CSVTTGSESPLHF. The CDR3 region has the DNA TGCAGTGTCACAACAGGGTCGGAGTCACCCCTCCACTTT. The J gene is TRBJ1-6, the V gene TRBV20-1, with a possible D match to TRBD1 (6 bases). V gave up 7 bases and J gave up 10 bases, with 17 bases separating them. This CDR3 is 13 amino acids long. Germline-derived CDR1 and CDR2 are DFQATT and SNEGSKA (reference sequence).

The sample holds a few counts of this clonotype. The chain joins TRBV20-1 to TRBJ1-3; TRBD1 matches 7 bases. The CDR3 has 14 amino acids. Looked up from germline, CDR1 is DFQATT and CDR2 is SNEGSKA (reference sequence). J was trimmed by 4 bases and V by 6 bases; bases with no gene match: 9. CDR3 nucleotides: TGCAGTGCGGAAGACAGGGAGCAAGGAAACACCATATATTTT. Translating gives CSAEDREQGNTIYF.

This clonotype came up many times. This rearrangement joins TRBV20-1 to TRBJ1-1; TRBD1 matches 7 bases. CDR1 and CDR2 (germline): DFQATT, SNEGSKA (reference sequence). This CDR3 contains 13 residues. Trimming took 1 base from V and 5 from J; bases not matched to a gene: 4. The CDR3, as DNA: TGCAGTGCTAGAGGACAGGGATGGACTGAAGCTTTCTTT. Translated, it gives CSARGQGWTEAFF.

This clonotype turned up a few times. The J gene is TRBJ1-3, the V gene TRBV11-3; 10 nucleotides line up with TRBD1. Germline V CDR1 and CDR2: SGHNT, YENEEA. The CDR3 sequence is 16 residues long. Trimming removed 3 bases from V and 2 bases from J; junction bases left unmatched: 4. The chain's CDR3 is CASSFAGQGAGNTIYF. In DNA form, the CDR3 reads TGTGCCAGCAGCTTCGCTGGACAGGGGGCTGGAAACACCATATATTTT.

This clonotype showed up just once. In nucleotides, the CDR3 is TGTGCCAGCAGCGTAAGGCCAGGGGGTTCTACCGGGGAGCTGTTTTTT. The encoded protein is CASSVRPGGSTGELFF. This chain uses TRBV9 with TRBJ2-2, with TRBD1 identical over 7 bases. CDR1 SGDLS and CDR2 YYNGEE come from the germline V gene. Trimming cost V 1 base and J 5 bases; bases outside gene matches: 8. The CDR3 extends over 16 amino acids.

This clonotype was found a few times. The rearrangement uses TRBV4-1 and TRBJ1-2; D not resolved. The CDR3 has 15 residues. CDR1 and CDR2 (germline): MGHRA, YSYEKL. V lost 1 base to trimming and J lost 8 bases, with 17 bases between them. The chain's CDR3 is CASSQGQGSTLGYTF. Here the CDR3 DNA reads TGCGCCAGCAGCCAAGGACAAGGGAGTACCTTGGGCTACACCTTC.

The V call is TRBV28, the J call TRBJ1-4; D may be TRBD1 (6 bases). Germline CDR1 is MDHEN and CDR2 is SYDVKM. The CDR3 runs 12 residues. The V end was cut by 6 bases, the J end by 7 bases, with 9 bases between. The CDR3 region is CASRWGAEKLFF. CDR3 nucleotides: TGTGCCAGCAGATGGGGGGCTGAAAAACTGTTTTTT.

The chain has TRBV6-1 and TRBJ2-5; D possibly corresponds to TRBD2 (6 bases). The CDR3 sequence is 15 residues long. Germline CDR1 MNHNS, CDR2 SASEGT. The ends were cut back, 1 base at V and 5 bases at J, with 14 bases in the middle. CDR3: CASSEGSRGLETQYF. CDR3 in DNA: TGTGCCAGCAGTGAAGGGTCTCGGGGGTTGGAGACCCAGTACTTC.

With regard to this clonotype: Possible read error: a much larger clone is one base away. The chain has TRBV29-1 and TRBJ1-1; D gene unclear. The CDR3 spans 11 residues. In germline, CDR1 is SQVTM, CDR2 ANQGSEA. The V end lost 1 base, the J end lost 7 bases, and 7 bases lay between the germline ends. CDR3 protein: CSVEAVGEAFF. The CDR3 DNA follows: TGCAGCGTTGAAGCTGTAGGTGAAGCTTTCTTT.

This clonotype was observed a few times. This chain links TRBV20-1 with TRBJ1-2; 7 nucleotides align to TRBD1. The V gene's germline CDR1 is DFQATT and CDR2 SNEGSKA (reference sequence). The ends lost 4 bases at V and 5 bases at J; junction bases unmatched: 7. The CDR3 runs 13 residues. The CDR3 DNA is TGCAGTGCTACGGACAGGTCTCTTTATGGCTACACCTTC. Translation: CSATDRSLYGYTF.

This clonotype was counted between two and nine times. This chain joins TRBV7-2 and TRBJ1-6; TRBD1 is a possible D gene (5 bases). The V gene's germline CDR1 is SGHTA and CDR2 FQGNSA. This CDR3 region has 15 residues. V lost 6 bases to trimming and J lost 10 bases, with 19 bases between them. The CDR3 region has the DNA TGTGCCAGCAGGGGCCTCGGAGGGGATGGATCACCCCTCCACTTT. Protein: CASRGLGGDGSPLHF.

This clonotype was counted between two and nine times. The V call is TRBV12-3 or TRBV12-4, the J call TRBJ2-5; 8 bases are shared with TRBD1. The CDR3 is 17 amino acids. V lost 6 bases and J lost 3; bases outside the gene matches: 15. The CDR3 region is CASSLDRGYSVEETQYF. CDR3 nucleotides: TGTGCCAGCAGCCTCGACAGGGGTTACTCAGTGGAAGAGACCCAGTACTTC.

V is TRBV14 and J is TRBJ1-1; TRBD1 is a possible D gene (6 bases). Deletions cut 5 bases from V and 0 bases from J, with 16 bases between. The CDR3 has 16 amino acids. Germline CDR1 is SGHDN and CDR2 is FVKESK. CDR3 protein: CASSGYRENLNTEAFF. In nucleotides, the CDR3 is TGTGCCAGCAGCGGTTACAGGGAGAATTTGAACACTGAAGCTTTCTTT.

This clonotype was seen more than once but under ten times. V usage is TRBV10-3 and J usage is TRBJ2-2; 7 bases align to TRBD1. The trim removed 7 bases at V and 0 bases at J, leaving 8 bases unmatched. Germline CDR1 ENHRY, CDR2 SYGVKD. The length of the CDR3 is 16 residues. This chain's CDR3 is CAIKQGGISNTGELFF. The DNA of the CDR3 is TGTGCCATCAAGCAAGGGGGCATTTCGAACACCGGGGAGCTGTTTTTT.

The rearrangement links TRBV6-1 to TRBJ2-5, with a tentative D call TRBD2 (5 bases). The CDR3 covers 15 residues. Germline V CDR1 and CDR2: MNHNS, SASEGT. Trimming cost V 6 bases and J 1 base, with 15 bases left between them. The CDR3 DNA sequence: TGTGCCAGCAGCCAAGGGAGAAGGGTCCAAGAGACCCAGTACTTC. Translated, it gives CASSQGRRVQETQYF.

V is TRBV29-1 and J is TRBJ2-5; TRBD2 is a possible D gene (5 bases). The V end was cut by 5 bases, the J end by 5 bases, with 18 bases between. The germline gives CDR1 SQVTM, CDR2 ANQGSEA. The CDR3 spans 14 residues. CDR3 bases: TGCAGCGTTTTGGAAGGAGGCACCAGGGAGACCCAGTACTTC. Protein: CSVLEGGTRETQYF.

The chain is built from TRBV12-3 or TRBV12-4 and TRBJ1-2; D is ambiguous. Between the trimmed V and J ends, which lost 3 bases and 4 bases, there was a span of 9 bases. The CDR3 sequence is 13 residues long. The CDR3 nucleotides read TGTGCCAGCAGTTTTGGGGAGATCTATGGCTACACCTTC. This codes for CASSFGEIYGYTF.

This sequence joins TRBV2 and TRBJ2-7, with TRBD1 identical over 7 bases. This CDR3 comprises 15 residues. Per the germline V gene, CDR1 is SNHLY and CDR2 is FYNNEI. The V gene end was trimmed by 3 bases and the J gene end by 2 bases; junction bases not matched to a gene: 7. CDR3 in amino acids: CASSDSWQGAYEQYF. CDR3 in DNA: TGTGCCAGCAGTGATTCTTGGCAGGGGGCCTACGAGCAGTACTTC.

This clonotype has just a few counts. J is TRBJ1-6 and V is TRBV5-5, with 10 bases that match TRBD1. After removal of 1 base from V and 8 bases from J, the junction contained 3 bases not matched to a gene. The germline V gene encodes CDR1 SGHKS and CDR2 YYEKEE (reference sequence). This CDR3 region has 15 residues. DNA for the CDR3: TGTGCCAGCAGCTTGAATGGACAGGGGGATTCACCCCTCCACTTT. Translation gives CASSLNGQGDSPLHF.

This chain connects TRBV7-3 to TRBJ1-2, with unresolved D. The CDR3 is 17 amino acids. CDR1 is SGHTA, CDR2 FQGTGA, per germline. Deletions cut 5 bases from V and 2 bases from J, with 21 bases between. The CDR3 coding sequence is TGTGCCAGCAGCGCCTATCCTTTCGGAAATCCAAACTATGGCTACACCTTC. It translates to CASSAYPFGNPNYGYTF.

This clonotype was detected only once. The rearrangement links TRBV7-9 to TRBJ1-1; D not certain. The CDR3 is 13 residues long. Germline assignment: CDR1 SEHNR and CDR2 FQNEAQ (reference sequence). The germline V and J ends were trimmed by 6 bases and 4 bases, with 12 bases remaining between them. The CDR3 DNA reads TGTGCCAGCAGGCCCCGGGGAGTCACTGAAGCTTTCTTT. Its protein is CASRPRGVTEAFF.

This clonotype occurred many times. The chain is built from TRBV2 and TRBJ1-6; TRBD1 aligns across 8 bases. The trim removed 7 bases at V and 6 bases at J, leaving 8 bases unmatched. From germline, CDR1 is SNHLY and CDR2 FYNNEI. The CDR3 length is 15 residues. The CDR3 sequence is CASIFGQGANSPLHF. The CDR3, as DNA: TGTGCCAGCATCTTCGGACAGGGTGCTAATTCACCCCTCCACTTT.

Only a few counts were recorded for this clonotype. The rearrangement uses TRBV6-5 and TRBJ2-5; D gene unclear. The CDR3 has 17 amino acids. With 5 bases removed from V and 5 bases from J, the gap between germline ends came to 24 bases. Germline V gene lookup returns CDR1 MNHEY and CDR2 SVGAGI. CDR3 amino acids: CASSEAPRVPLGETQYF. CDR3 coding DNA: TGTGCCAGCAGTGAAGCTCCTCGGGTCCCGTTGGGGGAGACCCAGTACTTC.